Listed below are T cell receptor beta chains from one sample, sequenced in a study of cytomegalovirus exposure and HLA in healthy donors. TCRdb's copy holds only in-frame clones and misses some; the assay was immunoSEQ multiplex PCR. The data hold fewer than 200,000 clones, with 75% to 90% observed a single time. Sequenced input: PBMCs. The receptors derive from a woman between 50 and 59 years old in good health and CMV-seropositive. The CDR3 runs from the conserved cysteine through the conserved F or W. The D gene is left open where the match is weak. Size is omitted from some rows. Given values are once, few, many or a class for expanded clones.

D gene: TRBD1; clone size: -; V gene: TRBV7-9; J gene: TRBJ1-6; CDR3 protein: CASSMDRVGDNSPLHF; CDR3 DNA: TGTGCCAGCAGCATGGACAGGGTGGGCGATAATTCACCCCTCCACTTT
D gene: TRBD1; clone size: -; V gene: TRBV7-9; J gene: TRBJ1-5; CDR3 protein: CSSSPDRVHQPQHF; CDR3 DNA: TGTTCCAGCAGTCCGGACAGGGTGCATCAGCCCCAGCATTTT
D gene: TRBD1; clone size: -; V gene: TRBV19; J gene: TRBJ2-7; CDR3 protein: CASTPGTGGYEQYF; CDR3 DNA: TGTGCCAGTACCCCCGGGACAGGGGGCTACGAGCAGTACTTC
D gene: TRBD1; clone size: -; V gene: TRBV19; J gene: TRBJ1-5; CDR3 protein: CASSISWQGVQPQHF; CDR3 DNA: TGTGCCAGTAGTATTAGTTGGCAGGGGGTGCAGCCCCAGCATTTT
D gene: -; clone size: -; V gene: TRBV7-9; J gene: TRBJ1-2; CDR3 protein: CASSLAGRNYGYTF; CDR3 DNA: TGTGCCAGCAGCTTAGCGGGCAGAAATTATGGCTACACCTTC
D gene: TRBD2; clone size: -; V gene: TRBV7-3; J gene: TRBJ2-7; CDR3 protein: CASSTTGTSVEQYF; CDR3 DNA: TGTGCCAGCAGCACAACCGGGACTAGTGTCGAGCAGTACTTC
D gene: -; clone size: -; V gene: TRBV11-2; J gene: TRBJ2-2; CDR3 protein: CASSFTRRGLGELFF; CDR3 DNA: TGTGCCAGCAGCTTTACCAGGAGGGGTCTGGGGGAGCTGTTTTTT
D gene: TRBD2; clone size: -; V gene: TRBV7-6; J gene: TRBJ2-7; CDR3 protein: CASSPGIAGGFYEQYF; CDR3 DNA: TGTGCCAGCAGCCCAGGTATCGCGGGAGGTTTCTACGAGCAGTACTTC
D gene: -; clone size: -; V gene: TRBV13; J gene: TRBJ2-7; CDR3 protein: CASSLSWADYEQYF; CDR3 DNA: TGTGCCAGCAGCTTATCCTGGGCAGACTACGAGCAGTACTTC
D gene: TRBD2; clone size: -; V gene: TRBV27; J gene: TRBJ2-7; CDR3 protein: CASSFGDYSKRIPYEQYF; CDR3 DNA: TGTGCCAGCAGTTTTGGGGACTACTCAAAACGCATTCCCTACGAGCAGTACTTC
D gene: TRBD2; clone size: -; V gene: TRBV10-3; J gene: TRBJ2-5; CDR3 protein: CAIRPRGGGQETQYF; CDR3 DNA: TGTGCCATCAGGCCGCGGGGGGGCGGCCAAGAGACCCAGTACTTC
D gene: -; clone size: -; V gene: TRBV9; J gene: TRBJ2-7; CDR3 protein: CASSVVGDSNYEQYF; CDR3 DNA: TGTGCCAGCAGCGTAGTGGGGGACTCAAACTACGAGCAGTACTTC
D gene: TRBD2; clone size: -; V gene: TRBV10-3; J gene: TRBJ2-2; CDR3 protein: CAISDYPMGLAENTGELFF; CDR3 DNA: TGTGCCATCAGTGATTACCCTATGGGACTAGCGGAGAACACCGGGGAGCTGTTTTTT
D gene: TRBD1; clone size: -; V gene: TRBV9; J gene: TRBJ1-2; CDR3 protein: CASSSLTGEVGYTF; CDR3 DNA: TGTGCCAGCAGTTCTCTTACAGGGGAAGTGGGGTACACCTTC
D gene: -; clone size: -; V gene: TRBV4-1; J gene: TRBJ1-5; CDR3 protein: CASSQAERGSQPQHF; CDR3 DNA: TGCGCCAGCAGCCAAGCGGAGAGGGGGAGTCAGCCCCAGCATTTT
D gene: TRBD1; clone size: -; V gene: TRBV18; J gene: TRBJ1-5; CDR3 protein: CASSLQGANQPQHF; CDR3 DNA: TGTGCCAGCTCACTCCAGGGGGCCAATCAGCCCCAGCATTTT
D gene: TRBD2; clone size: -; V gene: TRBV7-3; J gene: TRBJ2-7; CDR3 protein: CASSLDGGANEQYF; CDR3 DNA: TGTGCCAGCAGCTTAGACGGGGGGGCCAACGAGCAGTACTTC
D gene: TRBD2; clone size: -; V gene: TRBV5-8; J gene: TRBJ2-1; CDR3 protein: CASSLALAGVGDNEQFF; CDR3 DNA: TGTGCCAGCAGCTTGGCCCTAGCGGGAGTGGGGGACAATGAGCAGTTCTTC
D gene: -; clone size: -; V gene: TRBV5-1; J gene: TRBJ2-2; CDR3 protein: CASSGLQLATGELFF; CDR3 DNA: TGCGCCAGCAGCGGGTTGCAACTAGCCACCGGGGAGCTGTTTTTT
D gene: -; clone size: -; V gene: TRBV6-5; J gene: TRBJ2-2; CDR3 protein: CASSYLKRTTGELFF; CDR3 DNA: TGTGCCAGCAGTTATCTAAAGAGAACCACCGGGGAGCTGTTTTTT
D gene: -; clone size: -; V gene: TRBV29-1; J gene: TRBJ2-5; CDR3 protein: CSVDFAPMGRSQETQYF; CDR3 DNA: TGCAGCGTTGATTTCGCCCCCATGGGGCGGTCCCAAGAGACCCAGTACTTC
D gene: -; clone size: -; V gene: TRBV2; J gene: TRBJ1-1; CDR3 protein: CASSDRGNTEAFF; CDR3 DNA: TGTGCCAGCAGTGACAGGGGAAACACTGAAGCTTTCTTT
D gene: TRBD2; clone size: -; V gene: TRBV5-1; J gene: TRBJ2-3; CDR3 protein: CASSLVAGELADTQYF; CDR3 DNA: TGCGCCAGCAGCTTGGTTGCGGGAGAGTTGGCAGATACGCAGTATTTT
D gene: TRBD1; clone size: once; V gene: TRBV11-3; J gene: TRBJ2-5; CDR3 protein: CASSATGETQYF; CDR3 DNA: TGTGCCAGCAGCGCGACAGGGGAGACCCAGTACTTC
D gene: -; clone size: -; V gene: TRBV19; J gene: TRBJ1-1; CDR3 protein: CASRGTGTEAFF; CDR3 DNA: TGTGCCAGTCGGGGGACGGGCACTGAAGCTTTCTTT
D gene: -; clone size: few; V gene: TRBV11-1; J gene: TRBJ1-1; CDR3 protein: CASSLALQAMNTEAFF; CDR3 DNA: TGTGCCAGCAGCTTAGCGCTTCAGGCCATGAACACTGAAGCTTTCTTT
D gene: -; clone size: -; V gene: TRBV11-2; J gene: TRBJ1-2; CDR3 protein: CASSLGQGLGGYTF; CDR3 DNA: TGTGCCAGCAGCTTAGGGCAGGGATTGGGGGGCTACACCTTC
D gene: -; clone size: -; V gene: TRBV10-2; J gene: TRBJ1-4; CDR3 protein: CASSESQTYEKLFF; CDR3 DNA: TGCGCCAGCAGTGAATCCCAGACTTATGAAAAACTGTTTTTT
D gene: -; clone size: -; V gene: TRBV12-2; J gene: TRBJ2-7; CDR3 protein: CASRFPLGQGIAEQYF; CDR3 DNA: TGTGCAAGTCGCTTTCCCCTGGGACAGGGAATTGCCGAGCAGTACTTC
D gene: -; clone size: -; V gene: TRBV4-1; J gene: TRBJ2-7; CDR3 protein: CASSQGSEQYF; CDR3 DNA: TGCGCCAGCAGCCAAGGGAGCGAGCAGTACTTC
D gene: -; clone size: -; V gene: TRBV2; J gene: TRBJ1-1; CDR3 protein: CASSIARGKGNTEAFF; CDR3 DNA: TGTGCCAGCAGTATTGCCAGGGGAAAAGGGAACACTGAAGCTTTCTTT
D gene: TRBD2; clone size: -; V gene: TRBV5-4; J gene: TRBJ2-3; CDR3 protein: CASSLGGGTSTDTQYF; CDR3 DNA: TGTGCCAGCAGCTTGGGGGGAGGGACTAGCACAGATACGCAGTATTTT
D gene: -; clone size: once; V gene: TRBV28; J gene: TRBJ2-7; CDR3 protein: CASSPTQGLSYEQYF; CDR3 DNA: TGTGCCAGCAGTCCTACTCAGGGCCTATCCTACGAGCAGTACTTC
D gene: TRBD2; clone size: -; V gene: TRBV9; J gene: TRBJ2-1; CDR3 protein: CASSVEGRAGLDEQFF; CDR3 DNA: TGTGCCAGCAGCGTAGAGGGGAGGGCGGGGTTGGATGAGCAGTTCTTC
D gene: TRBD2; clone size: -; V gene: TRBV28; J gene: TRBJ2-7; CDR3 protein: CASIRLAGGKGNEQYF; CDR3 DNA: TGTGCCAGCATTCGACTAGCGGGAGGTAAAGGCAACGAGCAGTACTTC
D gene: TRBD1; clone size: -; V gene: TRBV19; J gene: TRBJ2-7; CDR3 protein: CASREGTGVEQYF; CDR3 DNA: TGTGCCAGTAGAGAAGGGACAGGGGTCGAGCAGTACTTC
D gene: TRBD1; clone size: -; V gene: TRBV19; J gene: TRBJ2-5; CDR3 protein: CASSLTGSEAQYF; CDR3 DNA: TGTGCCAGTAGCCTGACAGGGAGCGAGGCCCAGTACTTC
D gene: -; clone size: -; V gene: TRBV7-8; J gene: TRBJ1-1; CDR3 protein: CASSLVQGGTEAFF; CDR3 DNA: TGTGCCAGCAGCTTGGTACAGGGCGGGACTGAAGCTTTCTTT
D gene: -; clone size: once; V gene: TRBV6-5; J gene: TRBJ1-1; CDR3 protein: CASSSSVGGTEAFF; CDR3 DNA: TGTGCCAGCAGTTCCTCAGTGGGGGGCACTGAAGCTTTCTTT
D gene: -; clone size: -; V gene: TRBV7-9; J gene: TRBJ2-3; CDR3 protein: CASSFQGRDTQYF; CDR3 DNA: TGTGCCAGCAGCTTTCAAGGGAGAGATACGCAGTATTTT
D gene: -; clone size: -; V gene: TRBV7-9; J gene: TRBJ2-7; CDR3 protein: CASSLGTAREQYF; CDR3 DNA: TGTGCCAGCAGCTTAGGGACAGCACGCGAGCAGTACTTC
D gene: TRBD2; clone size: -; V gene: TRBV6-6; J gene: TRBJ2-3; CDR3 protein: CASCPAGEDTQYF; CDR3 DNA: TGTGCCAGCTGTCCAGCGGGAGAAGATACGCAGTATTTT
D gene: -; clone size: -; V gene: TRBV29-1; J gene: TRBJ1-4; CDR3 protein: CSVRSPNEKLFF; CDR3 DNA: TGCAGCGTTCGGAGCCCTAATGAAAAACTGTTTTTT
D gene: -; clone size: -; V gene: TRBV4-1; J gene: TRBJ2-5; CDR3 protein: CASSLDIAVGLHF; CDR3 DNA: TGCGCCAGCAGCCTTGACATAGCGGTGGGTCTTCACTTC
D gene: TRBD2; clone size: -; V gene: TRBV2; J gene: TRBJ2-5; CDR3 protein: CASSEFGSGGSRETQYF; CDR3 DNA: TGTGCCAGCAGTGAGTTCGGTAGCGGGGGGTCCCGAGAGACCCAGTACTTC
D gene: TRBD1; clone size: -; V gene: TRBV5-1; J gene: TRBJ1-2; CDR3 protein: CASSWGQGSNGYTF; CDR3 DNA: TGCGCCAGCAGCTGGGGACAGGGAAGTAATGGCTACACCTTC
D gene: TRBD2; clone size: -; V gene: TRBV10-2; J gene: TRBJ2-7; CDR3 protein: CATAGAYEQYF; CDR3 DNA: TGCGCCACAGCGGGAGCCTACGAGCAGTACTTC
D gene: -; clone size: -; V gene: TRBV5-8; J gene: TRBJ1-1; CDR3 protein: CASTQHRNTEAFF; CDR3 DNA: TGTGCCAGCACTCAACACAGGAACACTGAAGCTTTCTTT
D gene: -; clone size: few; V gene: TRBV2; J gene: TRBJ1-1; CDR3 protein: CASSGSSGRGWTEAFF; CDR3 DNA: TGTGCCAGCAGTGGCTCATCGGGGAGGGGGTGGACTGAAGCTTTCTTT
D gene: -; clone size: once; V gene: TRBV9; J gene: TRBJ2-1; CDR3 protein: CASSVEAPRSNEQFF; CDR3 DNA: TGTGCCAGCAGCGTAGAAGCTCCTAGGTCCAATGAGCAGTTCTTC
D gene: -; clone size: -; V gene: TRBV7-2; J gene: TRBJ2-7; CDR3 protein: CASSSVGEQYF; CDR3 DNA: TGTGCCAGCAGCTCCGTCGGCGAGCAGTACTTC
D gene: -; clone size: -; V gene: TRBV19; J gene: TRBJ2-7; CDR3 protein: CASRQGIPYEQYF; CDR3 DNA: TGTGCCAGTAGGCAGGGGATACCCTACGAGCAGTACTTC
D gene: -; clone size: -; V gene: TRBV6-1; J gene: TRBJ2-7; CDR3 protein: CASSEGGYTTIIYEQYF; CDR3 DNA: TGTGCCAGCAGTGAAGGGGGCTACACCACCATTATCTACGAGCAGTACTTC
D gene: -; clone size: -; V gene: TRBV13; J gene: TRBJ1-6; CDR3 protein: CASRLATALINSPLHF; CDR3 DNA: TGTGCCAGCAGGCTAGCGACGGCGTTGATTAATTCACCCCTCCACTTT